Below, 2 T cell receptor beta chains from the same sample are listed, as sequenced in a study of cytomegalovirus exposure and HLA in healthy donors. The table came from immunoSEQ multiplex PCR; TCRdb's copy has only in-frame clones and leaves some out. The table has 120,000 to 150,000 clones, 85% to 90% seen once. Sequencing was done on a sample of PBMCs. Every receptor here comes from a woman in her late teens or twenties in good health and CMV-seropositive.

CDR3 amino acids: CASRESNTGELFF. The DNA of the CDR3 is TGTGCCAGCAGAGAGTCAAACACCGGGGAGCTGTTTTTT. The rearrangement joins TRBV6-5 to TRBJ2-2; D is undetermined. The CDR3 covers 13 residues. Germline V lookup: CDR1 MNHEY, CDR2 SVGAGI. The V end was cut by 6 bases, the J end by 2 bases, with 7 bases between.

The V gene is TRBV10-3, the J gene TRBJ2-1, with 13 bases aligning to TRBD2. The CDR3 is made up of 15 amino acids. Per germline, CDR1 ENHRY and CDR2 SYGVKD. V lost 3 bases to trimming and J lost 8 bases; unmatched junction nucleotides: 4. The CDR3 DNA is TGTGCCATCAGTGATCAACTAGCGGGGGGGCATGAGCAGTTCTTC. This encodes CAISDQLAGGHEQFF.